The next 16 T cell receptor beta chains were all read from a single sample in a study of control samples from healthy donors and cancer patients. Here immunoSEQ multiplex PCR was the method, and the copy in TCRdb shows in-frame clones only, minus some. The data hold 95,000 to 100,000 clones, with roughly 86% observed a single time. The source material was blood. The receptors shown here come from a man in his 60s in good health.

The gene calls are TRBV9 and TRBJ1-4; the match to TRBD1 covers 7 bases. With V trimmed by 4 bases and J by 4 bases, 7 bases remained unmatched. This CDR3 has 15 residues. CDR1 and CDR2 (germline): SGDLS, YYNGEE. The DNA of the CDR3 is TGTGCCAGCAGCCGACAGGGTGTAGGTAATGAAAAACTGTTTTTT. Encoded protein: CASSRQGVGNEKLFF.

This clone has just one count. The V gene is TRBV5-1, the J gene TRBJ1-2; the D gene is possibly TRBD1 (6 bases). Germline V lookup: CDR1 SGHRS, CDR2 YFSETQ. This CDR3 region has 13 residues. Trimming took off 4 bases at V and 10 bases at J, with 17 bases between the two ends. CDR3: CASSRDTSMFYTF. Written as DNA, the CDR3 is TGCGCCAGCAGCCGGGACACATCTATGTTCTACACCTTC.

The chain has TRBV11-3 and TRBJ1-1; weak D call: TRBD1 (5 bases). Germline values: CDR1 SGHNT, CDR2 YENEEA. CDR3 length: 14 residues. V dropped 5 bases and J dropped 5 bases, with 15 bases sitting between them. DNA for the CDR3: TGTGCCAGCAGCCCCCGGGACCGACCAACTGAAGCTTTCTTT. This sequence encodes CASSPRDRPTEAFF. Full variable domain (remainder filled in from reference TRBV11-3 and TRBJ1-1): EAGVVQSPRYKIIEKKQPVAFWCNPISGHNTLYWYLQNLGQGPELLIRYENEEAVDDSQLPKDRFSAERLKGVDSTLKIQPAELGDSAVYLCASSPRDRPTEAFFGQGTRLTVV.

The V gene is TRBV11-2, the J gene TRBJ2-3; D gene uncertain. The CDR3 is 14 amino acids. Trimming removed 1 base from V and 2 bases from J, with 7 bases in between. Germline V gives CDR1 SGHAT, CDR2 FQNNGV. The CDR3 sequence: CASSLVTLTDTQYF. DNA of the CDR3: TGTGCCAGCAGCTTAGTAACCCTCACAGATACGCAGTATTTT.

Points on this clone: Other DNA sequences from this sample encode an identical CDR3 as well. V usage is TRBV7-9 and J usage is TRBJ1-3; no reliable D call. Germline V lookup: CDR1 SEHNR, CDR2 FQNEAQ (reference sequence). The CDR3 totals 15 residues. With 1 base removed from V and 1 base from J, the gap between germline ends came to 8 bases. The CDR3 loop is CASSLGRVSGNTIYF. The CDR3 DNA is TGTGCCAGCAGCTTAGGAAGGGTTTCTGGAAACACCATATATTTT.

This clone came up once. The genes are TRBV6-6 and TRBJ2-7, with a possible D match to TRBD2 (5 bases). CDR3 size: 16 residues. Trimming removed 4 bases at V and 2 bases at J, with 18 bases between. The germline gives CDR1 MNHNY, CDR2 SVGAGI (reference sequence). The CDR3 loop is CASSSSALRGPYEQYF. In DNA, the CDR3 is TGTGCCAGCAGTTCTAGTGCCCTCCGCGGGCCCTACGAGCAGTACTTC.

In its sample, this clone was seen many times. The rearrangement links TRBV7-9 to TRBJ2-7, with 7 bases lining up with TRBD1. This CDR3 region has 13 residues. Germline trimming cut 5 bases from V and 3 bases from J; bases unmatched to any gene: 4. The germline CDR1 and CDR2 sequences are SEHNR and FQNEAQ (reference sequence). The CDR3 region is CASSRGTDYEQYF. The CDR3 DNA is TGTGCCAGCAGCCGTGGGACAGACTACGAGCAGTACTTC.

This chain uses TRBV24-1 with TRBJ1-5, with TRBD1 as a possible D gene (5 bases). The CDR3 loop spans 14 amino acids. With 4 bases removed from V and 3 bases from J, the gap between germline ends came to 9 bases. CDR1 and CDR2 (germline): KGHDR, SFDVKD. CDR3 bases: TGTGCCACCAGTGACAGGGCCTACAATCAGCCCCAGCATTTT. This codes for CATSDRAYNQPQHF.

CDR3 nucleotide sequence: TGTGCCAGCAGCCAAGGTCAGACCGGGACCGATAATTCACCCCTCCACTTT. This sequence encodes CASSQGQTGTDNSPLHF. This chain connects TRBV4-2 to TRBJ1-6; a weak D match, TRBD1 (5 bases). The CDR3 has 17 residues. CDR1 and CDR2 (germline): LGHNA, YNFKEQ. V lost 1 base, J lost 5 bases, and 15 bases lay in between.

This chain connects TRBV2 to TRBJ1-1, with 9 positions matching TRBD1. The CDR3 totals 15 residues. V shed 10 bases and J 1 base; nucleotides not matched to a gene: 10. Germline loops: CDR1 SNHLY, CDR2 FYNNEI. The CDR3 DNA reads as TGTGCCACCCGGAACAGGGGGCTTGGGAACACTGAAGCTTTCTTT. It yields the protein CATRNRGLGNTEAFF.

In this sample, this clone turned up a few times. V is TRBV28 and J is TRBJ1-1; D gene unclear. V shed 5 bases and J shed 6 bases, with 10 bases lying between them. The CDR3 runs to 12 residues. The V gene's germline CDR1 is MDHEN and CDR2 SYDVKM. CDR3 in amino acids: CASSRPDAEAFF. In nucleotides, the CDR3 is TGTGCCAGCAGTCGCCCGGACGCTGAAGCTTTCTTT.

This clone appeared a few times. J is TRBJ2-6 and V is TRBV29-1; no reliable D call. The V gene's germline CDR1 is SQVTM and CDR2 ANQGSEA. The CDR3 totals 13 residues. V was pared by 5 bases and J by 0 bases, with 5 bases between. In DNA, the CDR3 is TGCAGCGTTTACATCTCTGGGGCCAACGTCCTGACTTTC. Its protein is CSVYISGANVLTF.

This clone was seen only once. The chain is built from TRBV28 and TRBJ2-1, with a possible D match to TRBD1 (6 bases). Germline CDR1 MDHEN, CDR2 SYDVKM. This CDR3 region has 15 residues. V dropped 6 bases and J dropped 0 bases, with 12 bases sitting between them. The CDR3, as DNA: TGTGCCAGCAGGGAACGACAGGCCTCCTACAATGAGCAGTTCTTC. Protein: CASRERQASYNEQFF.

V usage is TRBV19 and J usage is TRBJ2-2; D is uncertain. This CDR3 spans 16 amino acids. The V and J ends lost 4 bases and 4 bases respectively, with 16 bases between them. Germline values: CDR1 LNHDA, CDR2 SQIVND (reference sequence). The CDR3 sequence is CASSTVPLSRTGELFF. The CDR3, as DNA: TGTGCCAGTAGTACCGTCCCACTATCGCGCACCGGGGAGCTGTTTTTT.

V is TRBV11-2 and J is TRBJ2-1, with 12 bases fitting TRBD2. J lost 4 bases, V lost 5 bases, and 0 bases had no gene match. Germline assignment: CDR1 SGHAT and CDR2 FQNNGV. The length of the CDR3 is 14 residues. Here the CDR3 reads CASSGLAGYNEQFF. In nucleotides, the CDR3 is TGTGCCAGCAGCGGACTAGCGGGATACAATGAGCAGTTCTTC. The whole variable domain, filled in from reference TRBV11-2 and TRBJ2-1, reads EAGVAQSPRYKIIEKRQSVAFWCNPISGHATLYWYQQILGQGPKLLIQFQNNGVVDDSQLPKDRFSAERLKGVDSTLKIQPAKLEDSAVYLCASSGLAGYNEQFFGPGTRLTVL.

Only one count was recorded for this clone. V usage is TRBV30 and J usage is TRBJ2-7; D ambiguous. The CDR3 loop spans 13 amino acids. Looked up from germline, CDR1 is GTSNPN and CDR2 is SVGIG (reference sequence). V dropped 0 bases and J dropped 0 bases, with 6 bases sitting between them. The CDR3 DNA reads TGTGCCTGGAGTGTAGGCAGCTCCTACGAGCAGTACTTC. This sequence encodes CAWSVGSSYEQYF.